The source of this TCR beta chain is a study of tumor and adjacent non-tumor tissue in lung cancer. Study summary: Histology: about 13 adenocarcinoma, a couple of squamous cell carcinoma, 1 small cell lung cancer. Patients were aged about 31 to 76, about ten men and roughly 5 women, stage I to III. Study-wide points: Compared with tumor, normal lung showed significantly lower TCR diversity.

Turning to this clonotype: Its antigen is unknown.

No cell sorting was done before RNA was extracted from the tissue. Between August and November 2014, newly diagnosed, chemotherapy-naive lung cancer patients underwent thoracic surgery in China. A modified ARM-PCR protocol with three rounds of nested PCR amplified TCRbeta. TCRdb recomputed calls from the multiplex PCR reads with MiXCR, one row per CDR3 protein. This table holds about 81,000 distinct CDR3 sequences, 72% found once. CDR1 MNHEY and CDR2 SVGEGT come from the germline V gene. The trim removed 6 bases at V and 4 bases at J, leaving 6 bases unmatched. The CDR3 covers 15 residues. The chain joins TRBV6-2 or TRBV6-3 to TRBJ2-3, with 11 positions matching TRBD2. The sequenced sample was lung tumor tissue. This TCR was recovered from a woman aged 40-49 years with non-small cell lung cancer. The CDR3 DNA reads TGTGCCAGCAGCCCGACTAGCGGGAACGCAGATACGCAGTATTTT. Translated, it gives CASSPTSGNADTQYF.